One sample yielded the 26 T cell receptor beta chains listed below, sequenced in a study of T cells expressing NK-cell markers. TCRdb reprocessed the 5' RACE reads and stores each CDR3 protein as one record, lacking DNA. The listing records about 150,000 distinct CDR3 sequences. The sequencing sample was made of blood T cells: a sorted CD56 or NKG2C T cell subset, CD4+ or CD8+ T cells, or bulk PBMC T cells (not recorded which). Receptors were obtained from a woman aged 45 to 65 in good health.

CDR3 residues: CASSLGPGRGKTQYF. This chain joins TRBV7-9 and TRBJ2-5; TCRdb gives TRBD1 as the D gene, but with no DNA this cannot be confirmed. The CDR3 extends over 15 amino acids. Germline V CDR1 and CDR2: SEHNR, FQNEAQ (reference sequence).

The chain couples TRBV5-1 to TRBJ2-3; the TCRdb call, TRBD2, lacks DNA for checking. CDR3 length equals 18 residues. The germline V gene has CDR1 SGHRS and CDR2 YFSETQ. The CDR3 protein is CASSETPGLETHRYTQYF.

This chain links TRBV20-1 with TRBJ2-7; TCRdb's D gene call, TRBD1, goes unchecked for lack of DNA. Looked up from germline, CDR1 is DFQATT and CDR2 is SNEGSKA (reference sequence). The CDR3 has 13 residues. The chain's CDR3 is CSAVPGRAYEQYF.

The gene calls are TRBV7-9 and TRBJ2-7. CDR3 size: 15 residues. Germline V gene lookup returns CDR1 SEHNR and CDR2 FQNEAQ (reference sequence). This CDR3 is CASSLVDRRSYEQYF.

This chain joins TRBV20-1 and TRBJ2-1; TCRdb's assignment of TRBD1 cannot be checked, as there is no DNA. The CDR3 length is 13 residues. Germline V gene lookup returns CDR1 DFQATT and CDR2 SNEGSKA (reference sequence). This CDR3 reads CSASLRGTDEQFF.

This sequence joins TRBV5-1 and TRBJ2-3; the TCRdb call, TRBD1, lacks DNA for checking. The CDR3 runs to 13 residues. Germline V CDR1 and CDR2: SGHRS, YFSETQ. The CDR3 here is CASSAKDIPITHF.

The chain uses TRBV29-1 and TRBJ1-1; TCRdb returns TRBD1, unconfirmable since there is no DNA. This CDR3 has 14 residues. CDR1 is SQVTM, CDR2 ANQGSEA, per germline. The CDR3 loop is CSIRLGAINTEAFF.

The rearrangement uses TRBV18 and TRBJ1-2; TCRdb names TRBD1, which stays unverified in the absence of DNA. Germline values: CDR1 KGHSH, CDR2 LQKENI. This CDR3 spans 13 amino acids. CDR3 amino acids: CASSDQGNYGYTF.

The gene calls are TRBV10-3 and TRBJ2-5; absent DNA, TCRdb's TRBD2 call cannot be checked. Germline loops: CDR1 ENHRY, CDR2 SYGVKD. This CDR3 comprises 17 residues. The CDR3 sequence is CAISESLGDYPRETQYF.

The chain recombines TRBV3-1 with TRBJ2-2; TCRdb returns TRBD2, unconfirmable since there is no DNA. Looked up from germline, CDR1 is LGHDT and CDR2 is YNNKEL (reference sequence). This CDR3 spans 18 amino acids. Here the CDR3 reads CASSQGFRGGTNTGELFF.

The rearrangement uses TRBV5-5 and TRBJ2-7. The CDR3 totals 12 residues. Germline CDR1 is SGHKS and CDR2 is YYEKEE (reference sequence). CDR3 amino acids: CASSVGTHEQYF.

The chain uses TRBV7-9 and TRBJ2-5; without DNA, the TCRdb call of TRBD1 cannot be checked. The CDR3 is 16 amino acids. Per germline, CDR1 SEHNR and CDR2 FQNEAQ (reference sequence). The CDR3 reads CASSATASPLQETQYF. Based on the CDR3 plus reference TRBV7-9 and TRBJ2-5, the full variable domain is DTGVSQNPRHKITKRGQNVTFRCDPISEHNRLYWYRQTLGQGPEFLTYFQNEAQLEKSRLLSDRFSAERPKGSFSTLEIQRTEQGDSAMYLCASSATASPLQETQYFGPGTRLLVL.

V and J are TRBV5-1 and TRBJ2-7; TCRdb names TRBD2, which stays unverified in the absence of DNA. Looked up from germline, CDR1 is SGHRS and CDR2 is YFSETQ. The CDR3 totals 17 residues. CDR3 amino acids: CASSLTAWTSGRTEQYF.

The J gene is TRBJ2-3, the V gene TRBV10-2; TCRdb's D gene call, TRBD2, goes unchecked for lack of DNA. CDR3 size: 17 residues. CDR1 is WSHSY and CDR2 is SAAADI in the germline V gene. CDR3 protein: CASRDQPLADRTDTQYF.

The CDR3 protein is CASSEASGGYNEQFF. V and J are TRBV2 and TRBJ2-1; the TRBD2 assignment by TCRdb is unverifiable without DNA. The CDR3 has 15 residues. The germline gives CDR1 SNHLY, CDR2 FYNNEI. The full variable domain, with the rest looked up from reference TRBV2 and TRBJ2-1, is EPEVTQTPSHQVTQMGQEVILRCVPISNHLYFYWYRQILGQKVEFLVSFYNNEISEKSEIFDDQFSVERPDGSNFTLKIRSTKLEDSAMYFCASSEASGGYNEQFFGPGTRLTVL.

The chain has TRBV5-1 and TRBJ1-1. Germline-derived CDR1 and CDR2 are SGHRS and YFSETQ. CDR3 size: 12 residues. CDR3 amino acids: CASSSSSEEAFF. The full variable domain, completed using reference TRBV5-1 and TRBJ1-1, is KAGVTQTPRYLIKTRGQQVTLSCSPISGHRSVSWYQQTPGQGLQFLFEYFSETQRNKGNFPGRFSGRQFSNSRSEMNVSTLELGDSALYLCASSSSSEEAFFGQGTRLTVV.

This chain uses TRBV10-1 with TRBJ2-3; TCRdb calls TRBD1, which cannot be checked without DNA. CDR1 is WNHNN, CDR2 SYGVQD, per germline (reference sequence). The CDR3 extends over 16 amino acids. This chain's CDR3 is CASSRPGQKRTDTQYF.

The V gene is TRBV5-1, the J gene TRBJ1-2. Germline lookup yields CDR1 SGHRS and CDR2 YFSETQ. There are 15 residues in the CDR3. CDR3: CASSLGATIFYGYTF.

The rearrangement links TRBV7-6 to TRBJ2-1; the D call of TRBD2 rests on TCRdb alone, since no DNA is present to check it. The CDR3 is 16 residues long. Germline V gene sequence: CDR1 SGHVS, CDR2 FNYEAQ. CDR3 region: CASSDAPTGLYNEQFF.

The V and J genes are TRBV29-1 and TRBJ2-1. The CDR3 consists of 11 residues. Germline V gene lookup returns CDR1 SQVTM and CDR2 ANQGSEA. This CDR3 is CSVPSYNEQFF.

Here the CDR3 reads CASSLGPRRYQETQYF. V gene TRBV28 combines with J gene TRBJ2-5; the TCRdb D gene call, TRBD1, has no DNA to confirm it. CDR1 is MDHEN and CDR2 is SYDVKM in the germline V gene. This CDR3 has 16 residues.

V and J are TRBV6-1 and TRBJ1-1; as DNA is missing, the TRBD1 call by TCRdb cannot be tested. CDR3 length: 14 residues. Per germline, CDR1 MNHNS and CDR2 SASEGT. CDR3 sequence: CASSDRGGRTEAFF.

The chain employs TRBV5-5 and TRBJ2-1. This CDR3 region has 15 residues. Germline V gene data show CDR1 as SGHKS and CDR2 as YYEKEE (reference sequence). The CDR3 sequence is CASSPDWDNYNEQFF.

The chain is built from TRBV25-1 and TRBJ2-5. The CDR3 spans 14 residues. The germline gives CDR1 MGHDK, CDR2 SYGVNS. CDR3 residues: CASSDTGYQETQYF.

This chain connects TRBV5-6 to TRBJ1-2. Germline assignment: CDR1 SGHDT and CDR2 YYEEEE. This CDR3 spans 13 amino acids. The CDR3 region is CASSQGIGIGYTF. The full variable domain, its missing parts supplied by reference TRBV5-6 and TRBJ1-2, is DAGVTQSPTHLIKTRGQQVTLRCSPKSGHDTVSWYQQALGQGPQFIFQYYEEEERQRGNFPDRFSGHQFPNYSSELNVNALLLGDSALYLCASSQGIGIGYTFGSGTRLTVV.

The CDR3 loop reads CASSSSGASTDTQYF. The chain is built from TRBV7-9 and TRBJ2-3; the D gene TCRdb calls, TRBD2, cannot be checked with no DNA. The CDR3 has 15 residues. Germline V gives CDR1 SEHNR, CDR2 FQNEAQ (reference sequence).